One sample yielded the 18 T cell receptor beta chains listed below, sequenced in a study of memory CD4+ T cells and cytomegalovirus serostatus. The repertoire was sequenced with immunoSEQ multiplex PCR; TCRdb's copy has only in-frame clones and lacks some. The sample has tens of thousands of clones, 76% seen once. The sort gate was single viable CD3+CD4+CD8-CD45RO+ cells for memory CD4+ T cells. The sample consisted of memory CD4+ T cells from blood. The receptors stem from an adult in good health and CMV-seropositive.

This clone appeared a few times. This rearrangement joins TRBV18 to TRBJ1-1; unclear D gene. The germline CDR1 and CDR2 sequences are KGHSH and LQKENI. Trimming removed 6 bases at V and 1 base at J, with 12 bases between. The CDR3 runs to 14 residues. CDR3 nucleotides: TGTGCCAGCTCCCCGCTCTCCTCGAACACTGAAGCTTTCTTT. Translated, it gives CASSPLSSNTEAFF.

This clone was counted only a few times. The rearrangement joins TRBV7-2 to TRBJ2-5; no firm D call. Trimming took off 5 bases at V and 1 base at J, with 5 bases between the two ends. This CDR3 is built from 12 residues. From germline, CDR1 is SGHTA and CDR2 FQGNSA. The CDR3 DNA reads TGTGCCAGCAGCCCGACCCAAGAGACCCAGTACTTC. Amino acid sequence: CASSPTQETQYF.

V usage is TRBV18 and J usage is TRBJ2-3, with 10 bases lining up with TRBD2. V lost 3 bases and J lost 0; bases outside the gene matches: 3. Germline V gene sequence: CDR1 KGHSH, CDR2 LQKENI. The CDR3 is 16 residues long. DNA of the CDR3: TGTGCCAGCTCACCCAAACTAGCGGGGAGCACAGATACGCAGTATTTT. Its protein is CASSPKLAGSTDTQYF. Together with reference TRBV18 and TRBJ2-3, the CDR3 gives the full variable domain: NAGVMQNPRHLVRRRGQEARLRCSPMKGHSHVYWYRQLPEEGLKFMVYLQKENIIDESGMPKERFSAEFPKEGPSILRIQQVVRGDSAAYFCASSPKLAGSTDTQYFGPGTRLTVL.

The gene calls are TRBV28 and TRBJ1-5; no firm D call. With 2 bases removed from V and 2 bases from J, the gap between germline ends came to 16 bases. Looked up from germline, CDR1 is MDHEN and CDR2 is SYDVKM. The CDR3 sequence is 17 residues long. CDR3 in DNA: TGTGCCAGCAGTTTAAGGGAGGGCAGGAGGGGCAATCAGCCCCAGCATTTT. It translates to CASSLREGRRGNQPQHF.

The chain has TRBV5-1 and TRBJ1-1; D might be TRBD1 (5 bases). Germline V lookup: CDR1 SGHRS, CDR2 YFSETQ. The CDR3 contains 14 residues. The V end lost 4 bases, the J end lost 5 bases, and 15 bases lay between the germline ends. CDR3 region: CASSLGAGRTEAFF. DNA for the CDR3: TGCGCCAGCAGCCTAGGGGCAGGGAGGACTGAAGCTTTCTTT.

The CDR3 is CASKNEGARATNEKLFF. CDR3 sequence (DNA): TGTGCCAGCAAAAACGAAGGGGCAAGGGCAACTAATGAAAAACTGTTTTTT. This chain uses TRBV28 with TRBJ1-4; maybe TRBD1 (5 bases). V lost 7 bases and J lost 0, with 18 bases in between. CDR3 size: 17 residues. CDR1 is MDHEN and CDR2 is SYDVKM in the germline V gene.

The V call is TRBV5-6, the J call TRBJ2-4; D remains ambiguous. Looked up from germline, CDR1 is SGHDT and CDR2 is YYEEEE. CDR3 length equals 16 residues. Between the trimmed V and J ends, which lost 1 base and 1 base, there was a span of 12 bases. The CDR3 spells CASSLRPPRAKNIQYF. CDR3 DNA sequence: TGTGCCAGCAGCTTGAGACCCCCTAGGGCCAAAAACATTCAGTACTTC.

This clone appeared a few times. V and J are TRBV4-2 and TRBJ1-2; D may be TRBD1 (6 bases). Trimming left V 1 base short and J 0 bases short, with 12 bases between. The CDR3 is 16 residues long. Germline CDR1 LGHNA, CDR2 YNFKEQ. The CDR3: CASSQGVGGANYGYTF. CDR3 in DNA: TGTGCCAGCAGCCAAGGGGTAGGGGGAGCTAACTATGGCTACACCTTC.

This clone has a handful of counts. CDR3 loop: CASSFPEAENQPQHF. The CDR3 DNA follows: TGTGCCAGCAGTTTCCCTGAGGCCGAGAATCAGCCCCAGCATTTT. V is TRBV28 and J is TRBJ1-5; D ambiguous. CDR3 size: 15 residues. Germline-derived CDR1 and CDR2 are MDHEN and SYDVKM. With 3 bases removed from V and 4 bases from J, the gap between germline ends came to 13 bases.

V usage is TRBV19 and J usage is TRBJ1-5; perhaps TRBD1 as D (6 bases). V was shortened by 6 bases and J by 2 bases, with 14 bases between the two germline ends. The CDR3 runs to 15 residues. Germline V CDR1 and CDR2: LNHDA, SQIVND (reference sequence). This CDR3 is CASRSGARGNQPQHF. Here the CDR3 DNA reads TGTGCCAGTAGGTCGGGGGCGCGGGGCAATCAGCCCCAGCATTTT.

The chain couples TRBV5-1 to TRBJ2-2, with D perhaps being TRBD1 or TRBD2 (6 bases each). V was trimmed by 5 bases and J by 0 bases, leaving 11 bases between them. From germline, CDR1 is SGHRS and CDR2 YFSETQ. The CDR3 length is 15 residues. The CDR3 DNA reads TGCGCCAGCAGAACCGGGGGCGCGAACACCGGGGAGCTGTTTTTT. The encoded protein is CASRTGGANTGELFF.

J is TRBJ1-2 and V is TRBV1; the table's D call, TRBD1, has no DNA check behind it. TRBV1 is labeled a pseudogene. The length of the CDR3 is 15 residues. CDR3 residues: CTSSHQGKANYGYTF. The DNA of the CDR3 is TGCACCAGCAGCCACCAGGGGAAAGCTAACTATGGCTACACCTTC.

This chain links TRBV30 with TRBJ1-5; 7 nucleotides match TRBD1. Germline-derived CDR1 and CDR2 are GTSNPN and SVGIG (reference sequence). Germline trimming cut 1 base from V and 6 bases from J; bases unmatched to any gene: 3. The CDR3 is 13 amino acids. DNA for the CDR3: TGTGCCTGGAGTGCGTCAGGGGGTCAGCCCCAGCATTTT. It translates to CAWSASGGQPQHF.

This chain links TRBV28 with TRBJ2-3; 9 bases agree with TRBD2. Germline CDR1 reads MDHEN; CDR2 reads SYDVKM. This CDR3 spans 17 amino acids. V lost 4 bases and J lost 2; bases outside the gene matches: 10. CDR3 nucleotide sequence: TGTGCCAGCAGTTCCATCGGTAGCGGGAGCTTCACAGATACGCAGTATTTT. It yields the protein CASSSIGSGSFTDTQYF. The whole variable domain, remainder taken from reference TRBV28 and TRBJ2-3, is DVKVTQSSRYLVKRTGEKVFLECVQDMDHENMFWYRQDPGLGLRLIYFSYDVKMKEKGDIPEGYSVSREKKERFSLILESASTNQTSMYLCASSSIGSGSFTDTQYFGPGTRLTVL.

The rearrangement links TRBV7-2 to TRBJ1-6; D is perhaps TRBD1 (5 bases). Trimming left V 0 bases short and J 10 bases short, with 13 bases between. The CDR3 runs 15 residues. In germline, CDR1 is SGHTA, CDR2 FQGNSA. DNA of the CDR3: TGTGCCAGCAGCTTAGCGGGGCAGGGAGGGTCACCCCTCCACTTT. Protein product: CASSLAGQGGSPLHF. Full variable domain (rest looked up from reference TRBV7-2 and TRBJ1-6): GAGVSQSPSNKVTEKGKDVELRCDPISGHTALYWYRQSLGQGLEFLIYFQGNSAPDKSGLPSDRFSAERTGGSVSTLTIQRTQQEDSAVYLCASSLAGQGGSPLHFGNGTRLTVT.

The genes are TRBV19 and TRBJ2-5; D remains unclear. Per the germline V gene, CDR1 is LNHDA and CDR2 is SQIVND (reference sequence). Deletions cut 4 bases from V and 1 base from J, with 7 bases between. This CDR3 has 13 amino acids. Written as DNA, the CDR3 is TGTGCCAGTAGTAGTAATACCCAAGAGACCCAGTACTTC. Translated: CASSSNTQETQYF.

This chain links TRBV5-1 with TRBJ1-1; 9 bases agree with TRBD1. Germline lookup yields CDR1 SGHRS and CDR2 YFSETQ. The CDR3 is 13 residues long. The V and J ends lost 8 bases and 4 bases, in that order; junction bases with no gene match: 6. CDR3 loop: CASKGQGVTEAFF. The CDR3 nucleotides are TGCGCCAGTAAGGGACAGGGTGTCACTGAAGCTTTCTTT.

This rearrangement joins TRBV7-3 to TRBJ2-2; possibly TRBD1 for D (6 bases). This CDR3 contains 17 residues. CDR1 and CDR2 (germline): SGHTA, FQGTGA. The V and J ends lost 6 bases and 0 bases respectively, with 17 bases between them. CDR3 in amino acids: CASSPGTQGSNTGELFF. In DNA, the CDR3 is TGTGCCAGCAGTCCTGGGACACAGGGCTCGAACACCGGGGAGCTGTTTTTT.